The TCR beta chain described here comes from a study of blood T cell repertoires in COVID-19 (dated by TCRdb to the early 2020s). Regarding the research as a whole: Collaborator samples came from the United States, Italy and Spain and covered acute and convalescent phases of COVID-19. The material from the prospective study consisted of cDNA or gDNA derived from T cells, B-cell-depleted T cells, or PBMCs. Where HLA class I and class II types were available, the types were taken from metadata supplied by the sample provider, not from assay-based typing. Samples were obtained from the ongoing ImmuneRACE study (first 160 participants) and from about 1,300 subjects provided by 6 global collaborators. Subjects who had been exposed to COVID-19, were actively infected with it, or had recovered from it provided the deeply sampled blood TCRbeta repertoires that made up the dataset. A de-identified subject ID, COVID-19 status, age in years and sex were almost always included in the sample metadata. The repertoires were released in a freely available public database meant as a resource for research on the immune response to SARS-CoV-2.

Overall study outcomes, separate from this receptor: The amount of clinical and demographic metadata varied by source and participant and was provided uncurated.

Collaborating institutions collected whole blood in K2EDTA tubes following their own protocols. For TCRbeta analysis, collaborators shipped samples as frozen whole blood, isolated PBMCs, or DNA extracted from either of those sample types. TCRbeta CDR3 regions were amplified from genomic DNA by means of the immunoSEQ Assay, a bias-controlled multiplex PCR. The source study handled its data this way. Within the assay, amplification of reference gene primers was used to estimate how many nucleated cells each sample contained. Sequence reads were collapsed and filtered to measure the absolute abundance of every unique TCRbeta CDR3 rearrangement. For each sample, productive Simpson clonality was calculated by taking the square root of Simpson's diversity index across productive rearrangements. TCRdb carries this immuneACCESS record with in-frame sequences only. Its versions omit some clonotypes, under half of them owing to an unresolved V gene in the studies checked, with the rest unexplained. The V and J calls and clone size come from that table; D and trimming were worked out from the DNA. For this sample there are 140,000 to 150,000 clones; over 80% appear just once. Of the sample, about 6% is held by the ten largest clones.

Inclusive of the bounding cysteine and phenylalanine, the CDR3 is 14 residues long. Just CDR3 DNA is preserved here, 42 bases in frame from base 1. V is cut by 7 bases and J by 5 bases, and the space between the germline ends is 14 bases. Sequences LNHDA (CDR1) and SQIVND (CDR2) are obtained from the germline V gene (reference sequence). Worth noting for this clone: Its antigen is currently not known. Base-call qualities are not available, and no considerably larger clone is one nucleotide away.

The chain employs TRBV19 and TRBJ1-4; too little of a D gene remains to name it. This TCR derives from a man older than 75 with acute or convalescent COVID-19. Sequencing used peripheral blood. The DNA sequence reads TGTGCCAGTAACGTGGGCAGGCACAATGAAAAACTGTTTTTT. Translation gives CASNVGRHNEKLFF.